Listed here are 29 T cell receptor beta chains from one sample, sequenced in a study of T cells in localized non-small cell lung cancer. Profiled with immunoSEQ multiplex PCR; TCRdb holds only in-frame clones, not every one. Seen here are 1,500 to 2,000 clones, approximately 36% observed once, and the top ten hold 13% to 15%. The specimen comprised normal lung tissue next to the tumor, sampled before any cancer treatment. These receptors all stem from a female donor older than 55 with stage II squamous cell lung carcinoma.

The V gene is TRBV23-1, the J gene TRBJ1-2; possible D gene TRBD1, 5 bases. TRBV23-1 is an ORF, and what it does is uncertain. V dropped 6 bases and J dropped 0 bases, with 23 bases sitting between them. This CDR3 has 18 residues. The CDR3 sequence is CASSQEGSRRGPNYGYTF. The CDR3 nucleotides are TGCGCCAGCAGCCAAGAAGGATCCCGCCGGGGACCTAACTATGGCTACACCTTC.

This chain joins TRBV6-8 and TRBJ1-1; 9 nucleotides align to TRBD1. Germline CDR1 reads MNHGY; CDR2 reads SAAAGT. The CDR3 has 18 amino acids. V lost 4 bases, J lost 5 bases, and 17 bases stayed unmatched. CDR3 sequence reads: CASSLRTRDRVGYTEAFF. For the CDR3, the DNA is TGTGCCAGCAGTTTACGAACCCGGGACAGGGTGGGTTATACTGAAGCTTTCTTT.

This sequence joins TRBV11-3 and TRBJ2-2; tentative D call: TRBD2 (5 bases). Germline V gene lookup returns CDR1 SGHNT and CDR2 YENEEA. This CDR3 contains 14 residues. V shed 1 base and J shed 4 bases, with 7 bases lying between them. The DNA of the CDR3 is TGTGCCAGCAGCTTAGGTAGCGTCACCGGGGAGCTGTTTTTT. It codes for CASSLGSVTGELFF.

In regard to this clone: Different DNA sequences within this sample yield the same CDR3. The CDR3 nucleotides read TGTGCCAGCTCACCAGGAGGCTACGAGCAGTACTTC. Protein sequence: CASSPGGYEQYF. The chain employs TRBV18 and TRBJ2-7, with D perhaps TRBD2 (5 bases). Between the trimmed V and J ends, which lost 2 bases and 3 bases, there was a span of 5 bases. CDR3 length equals 12 residues. CDR1 and CDR2 (germline): KGHSH, LQKENI.

The chain has TRBV6-1 and TRBJ2-7, with TRBD2 as a possible D gene (5 bases). The CDR3 has 19 residues. In germline, CDR1 is MNHNS, CDR2 SASEGT. V lost 0 bases, J lost 0 bases, and 21 bases lay in between. The CDR3: CASSEALGVMRVSSYEQYF. For the CDR3, the DNA is TGTGCCAGCAGTGAAGCGCTTGGGGTAATGAGGGTGAGCTCCTACGAGCAGTACTTC.

The genes are TRBV29-1 and TRBJ2-5, with a tentative D call TRBD2 (6 bases). The CDR3 consists of 15 residues. Per the germline V gene, CDR1 is SQVTM and CDR2 is ANQGSEA. Trimming took 6 bases from V and 3 from J, leaving 20 bases between them. This CDR3 reads CSVLGARGSEETQYF. Written as DNA, the CDR3 is TGCAGCGTCCTAGGTGCGCGGGGAAGTGAAGAGACCCAGTACTTC.

V usage is TRBV29-1 and J usage is TRBJ1-2; TRBD1 might be the D (5 bases). The V and J ends lost 6 bases and 2 bases respectively, with 19 bases between them. The CDR3 has 15 amino acids. Germline loops: CDR1 SQVTM, CDR2 ANQGSEA. The CDR3 DNA reads TGCAGCGTGACGGGCGGCGGGGCAGGGAACTATGGCTACACCTTC. Amino acids: CSVTGGGAGNYGYTF.

The J gene is TRBJ1-6, the V gene TRBV6-8; possible D gene TRBD1, 5 bases. The CDR3 covers 15 residues. Germline CDR1 reads MNHGY; CDR2 reads SAAAGT. V dropped 8 bases and J dropped 2 bases, with 13 bases sitting between them. The CDR3 DNA is TGTGCCAGCCCCACGGGGGTACCCTATAATTCACCCCTCCACTTT. Encoded protein: CASPTGVPYNSPLHF.

The chain has TRBV14 and TRBJ1-1, with no clear D. Trimming left V 4 bases short and J 0 bases short, with 9 bases between. Germline loops: CDR1 SGHDN, CDR2 FVKESK. The CDR3 length is 14 residues. The CDR3 is CASSPLKMNTEAFF. The DNA of the CDR3 is TGTGCCAGCAGCCCTCTCAAGATGAACACTGAAGCTTTCTTT.

The V call is TRBV12-5, the J call TRBJ2-4; D ambiguous. Germline loops: CDR1 LGHNT, CDR2 FRNRAP. Trimming shortened V by 3 bases and J by 4 bases, and 10 bases separated the two germline ends. This CDR3 spans 14 amino acids. The CDR3 is CASGLSATKNIQYF. The CDR3 DNA is TGTGCTAGTGGTTTATCAGCGACTAAAAACATTCAGTACTTC.

V is TRBV18 and J is TRBJ2-7; D may correspond to TRBD1 or TRBD2 (5 bases each). The CDR3 is 15 residues long. Germline CDR1 KGHSH, CDR2 LQKENI. The germline V and J ends were trimmed by 1 base and 2 bases, with 12 bases remaining between them. CDR3 region: CASSPRVGAAYEQYF. As DNA, the CDR3 is TGTGCCAGCTCACCACGGGTCGGGGCGGCCTACGAGCAGTACTTC.

In this sample, this clone is medium-sized. The rearrangement uses TRBV6-8 and TRBJ1-2; D gene uncertain. Germline V gene lookup returns CDR1 MNHGY and CDR2 SAAAGT. Trimming took 1 base from V and 6 from J, leaving 18 bases between them. CDR3 length equals 16 residues. DNA for the CDR3: TGTGCCAGCAGTTACTTTTGGACTGATCCTACCAATGGCTACACCTTC. Protein: CASSYFWTDPTNGYTF.

The chain uses TRBV19 and TRBJ2-1; TRBD2 matches at 9 bases. The V gene's germline CDR1 is LNHDA and CDR2 SQIVND (reference sequence). CDR3 length: 16 amino acids. V shed 5 bases, J shed 0 bases, and the junction held 5 bases outside the gene matches. CDR3 DNA sequence: TGTGCCAGTAGTTTCAGCGGGGGGAACTCCTACAATGAGCAGTTCTTC. It specifies CASSFSGGNSYNEQFF. The full variable domain, rest sourced from reference TRBV19 and TRBJ2-1, is DGGITQSPKYLFRKEGQNVTLSCEQNLNHDAMYWYRQDPGQGLRLIYYSQIVNDFQKGDIAEGYSVSREKKESFPLTVTSAQKNPTAFYLCASSFSGGNSYNEQFFGPGTRLTVL.

This clone is medium-sized. This rearrangement joins TRBV6-8 to TRBJ1-2; 10 nucleotides match TRBD1. The V gene end was trimmed by 6 bases and the J gene end by 4 bases; junction bases not matched to a gene: 8. The CDR3 is 15 amino acids. CDR1 and CDR2 from the germline V gene are MNHGY and SAAAGT. In DNA, the CDR3 is TGTGCCAGCAGGCCTAGAGGACAGGGGGTCTATGGCTACACCTTC. Its translation is CASRPRGQGVYGYTF.

This clone is termed medium-sized (0.01 to 0.1%). The chain is built from TRBV6-8 and TRBJ1-1, with a tentative D call TRBD1 (5 bases). Germline V CDR1 and CDR2: MNHGY, SAAAGT. V lost 7 bases, J lost 1 base, and 13 bases lay in between. CDR3 length: 14 residues. The CDR3 protein is CASTATQGNTEAFF. The CDR3 DNA reads TGTGCCAGCACCGCCACCCAGGGGAACACTGAAGCTTTCTTT.

This chain uses TRBV9 with TRBJ2-6; TRBD1 matches at 9 bases. V shed 3 bases, J shed 4 bases, and the junction held 2 bases outside the gene matches. Germline V gene lookup returns CDR1 SGDLS and CDR2 YYNGEE. This CDR3 region has 15 residues. The CDR3 nucleotides are TGTGCCAGCAGCGGGACAGGGGCCGGGGCCAACGTCCTGACTTTC. This codes for CASSGTGAGANVLTF.

By frequency in the sample, this clone is medium-sized (0.01 to 0.1%). The J gene is TRBJ1-5, the V gene TRBV11-3, with no clear D. The CDR3 sequence is 15 residues long. Trimming pared 2 bases from V and 1 base from J, leaving 9 bases between. Germline V gene sequence: CDR1 SGHNT, CDR2 YENEEA. The CDR3 sequence is CASSLWGESNQPQHF. Written as DNA, the CDR3 is TGTGCCAGCAGCTTATGGGGTGAGAGCAATCAGCCCCAGCATTTT.

The V and J genes are TRBV30 and TRBJ2-5; 9 bases map to TRBD1. The germline CDR1 and CDR2 sequences are GTSNPN and SVGIG (reference sequence). This CDR3 comprises 17 residues. Trimming removed 5 bases from V and 5 bases from J; junction bases left unmatched: 18. CDR3 in DNA: TGTGCCTGGCAGGGGGGTACGGGACAGGGCCCTCTGGAGACCCAGTACTTC. Translation: CAWQGGTGQGPLETQYF.

The V gene is TRBV11-3, the J gene TRBJ2-3; perhaps D is TRBD1 or TRBD2 (6 bases each). Deletions cut 0 bases from V and 2 bases from J, with 9 bases between. The CDR3 consists of 15 residues. Germline V gene data show CDR1 as SGHNT and CDR2 as YENEEA. CDR3 sequence reads: CASSLEQGLTDTQYF. The CDR3 region has the DNA TGTGCCAGCAGCTTAGAACAGGGACTCACAGATACGCAGTATTTT.

There are a few counts of this clone. The J gene is TRBJ2-2, the V gene TRBV6-8, with 9 bases aligning to TRBD1. CDR1 is MNHGY, CDR2 SAAAGT, per germline. V shed 5 bases, J shed 5 bases, and the junction held 6 bases outside the gene matches. The CDR3 has 15 residues. CDR3 in amino acids: CASSTDRGVTGELFF. Here the CDR3 DNA reads TGTGCCAGCAGTACGGACAGGGGTGTAACCGGGGAGCTGTTTTTT.

This clone was observed a few times. The V and J genes are TRBV5-1 and TRBJ2-5; TRBD1 aligns across 10 bases. Unmatched junction bases numbered 5, after V lost 4 bases and J lost 2 bases. CDR1 and CDR2 (germline): SGHRS, YFSETQ. This CDR3 is built from 15 residues. CDR3 nucleotide sequence: TGCGCCAGCAGCCCCTGGGACAGGGGACAAGAGACCCAGTACTTC. The encoded protein is CASSPWDRGQETQYF.

The chain uses TRBV19 and TRBJ1-1; 8 bases agree with TRBD1. There are 13 residues in the CDR3. V dropped 7 bases and J dropped 4; count of bases not matched to a gene: 5. Germline lookup yields CDR1 LNHDA and CDR2 SQIVND (reference sequence). Here the CDR3 reads CASIPDRGTEAFF. The CDR3 DNA is TGTGCCAGTATTCCCGACAGGGGCACTGAAGCTTTCTTT.

This clone is large. This chain uses TRBV6-8 with TRBJ2-5; D is perhaps TRBD1 (6 bases). CDR1 is MNHGY and CDR2 is SAAAGT in the germline V gene. Deletions cut 2 bases from V and 5 bases from J, with 9 bases between. This CDR3 is built from 13 residues. CDR3 in DNA: TGTGCCAGCAGTTACGGGGGCCAGGAGACCCAGTACTTC. Its protein is CASSYGGQETQYF.

The V call is TRBV19, the J call TRBJ1-4, with D perhaps TRBD1 (5 bases). Per germline, CDR1 LNHDA and CDR2 SQIVND (reference sequence). CDR3 length equals 15 residues. The V end lost 5 bases, the J end lost 1 base, and 11 bases lay between the germline ends. The CDR3: CASSWSGITNEKLFF. CDR3 DNA: TGTGCCAGTAGTTGGTCAGGGATAACTAATGAAAAACTGTTTTTT.

This clone appeared a few times. The chain employs TRBV19 and TRBJ1-2; D is unresolved. V lost 5 bases and J lost 5, with 9 bases in between. Germline CDR1 and CDR2: LNHDA and SQIVND (reference sequence). The CDR3 length is 12 residues. DNA of the CDR3: TGTGCCAGTAGTCCCGGAGGGTATGGCTACACCTTC. It yields the protein CASSPGGYGYTF.

This clone has just a few counts. This chain uses TRBV9 with TRBJ1-1; D is unclear. The CDR3 consists of 13 residues. The germline V gene encodes CDR1 SGDLS and CDR2 YYNGEE. Trimming pared 6 bases from V and 3 bases from J, leaving 12 bases between. The CDR3, as DNA: TGTGCCAGCACCTCGCGGCAGGACACTGAAGCTTTCTTT. Encoded protein: CASTSRQDTEAFF. The whole variable domain, filled in from reference TRBV9 and TRBJ1-1, reads DSGVTQTPKHLITATGQRVTLRCSPRSGDLSVYWYQQSLDQGLQFLIQYYNGEERAKGNILERFSAQQFPDLHSELNLSSLELGDSALYFCASTSRQDTEAFFGQGTRLTVV.

This clone was seen more than once but under ten times. Its ends do not fully match the called genes, so a read error is possible. The V gene is TRBV29-1, the J gene TRBJ2-3; 8 bases are a match to TRBD2. This CDR3 is built from 13 residues. Per germline, CDR1 SQVTM and CDR2 ANQGSEA. DNA of the CDR3: TGCAGTGCGGGGGGCGGAGACACAAATACGCAGTATTTT. This gives the protein CSAGGGDTNTQYF.

The rearrangement uses TRBV9 and TRBJ2-2; 8 bases map to TRBD1. The CDR3 loop spans 14 amino acids. Germline CDR1 and CDR2: SGDLS and YYNGEE. V gave up 8 bases and J gave up 1 base; unmatched junction bases: 4. This CDR3 reads CASRGTGNTGELFF. As DNA, the CDR3 is TGTGCCAGTCGGGGGACAGGGAACACCGGGGAGCTGTTTTTT. Full variable domain (outside the CDR3, taken from reference TRBV9 and TRBJ2-2): DSGVTQTPKHLITATGQRVTLRCSPRSGDLSVYWYQQSLDQGLQFLIQYYNGEERAKGNILERFSAQQFPDLHSELNLSSLELGDSALYFCASRGTGNTGELFFGEGSRLTVL.

CDR3 residues: CASSYSFISSGNTEAFF. Written as DNA, the CDR3 is TGTGCCAGCAGTTACTCCTTCATCTCTTCCGGTAACACTGAAGCTTTCTTT. The V gene is TRBV6-8, the J gene TRBJ1-1, with D unclear. Germline assignment: CDR1 MNHGY and CDR2 SAAAGT. This CDR3 contains 17 residues. The V gene lost 0 bases and the J gene lost 2 bases, with 16 bases spanning the gap.